This T cell receptor beta chain was found in a study of cytomegalovirus exposure and HLA in healthy donors listed by TCRdb under 2017. General notes on the study: According to an earlier analysis of around 600 of the donors, 150 million to 200 million T cells yielded 90 million to 130 million unique TCR beta sequences and more than 250 Gb of sequence data. Roughly 290 gigabases of sequencing data and 75 million to 85 million unique TCR sequences made up an early release that covered several hundred HLA-typed donors. Among the roughly 400 genotyped donors, around 81% belonged to the genetic ancestry cluster associated with self-reported Caucasian donors. The study aimed to test whether cataloging public T cell receptors could reveal signatures of past pathogen exposure. The study profiled the T cell repertoires of approximately 700 subjects by immunosequencing and related them to cytomegalovirus serostatus. Besides the first cohort of approximately 670 subjects, a separate validation cohort made up of some 110 different subjects was used. To predict cytomegalovirus infection status, the study brought together high-throughput TCR immunosequencing, statistical association of individual TCRs with disease status, and machine learning. In a later analysis, previously published TCR beta repertoires from 550 to 700 donors were re-analyzed and high-resolution HLA genotyping was added so that TCR occurrence patterns could be studied. In the later analysis, no new phenotypic data were used to find candidate immune exposures; instead, reliance was placed on TCR beta sequences and their occurrence across donors. To decide whether each TCR beta V gene segment behaved as functional or pseudogenic, an earlier analysis of 587 of the donors relied on high-throughput TCR beta sequencing. Alongside the repertoire data, information on donor age, sex, ethnicity and CMV serostatus was compiled. Genome-wide SNP genotypes for about three fifths of the roughly 670 donors were used in a later genetic analysis, which treated that subset as a discovery cohort. Every discovery cohort repertoire had been produced on one sequencing platform. HLA typing covered class I and class II loci at four-digit resolution. Typing coverage varied by locus: 629-630 donors for A, B, C, DRB1 and DQB1; approximately 520 for DQA1; more than 600 for DPA1; 450 to 480 for DPB1. Four to six DR-DQ haplotypes were handled as single units for association and clustering, since linkage in the cohort was strong. Across 398 genotyped donors of the cohort, an average of about 200,000 unique TCR beta nucleotide sequences per donor were sequenced, and approximately 19% of those sequences were non-productive.

The library was prepared using the immunoSEQ multiplex PCR assay. For the multiplex PCR, a mixture combining 60 forward primers for TCR Vbeta segments and 13 reverse primers for TCR Jbeta segments was used. Amplification of the CDR3 region of rearranged TCR beta genes was performed with a multiplex PCR assay on genomic DNA. On the Illumina HiSeq System, the amplified TCR beta libraries were sequenced as 87-base-pair reads. As for how the authors treated the data: Across the roughly 640 repertoires, a later analysis counted tens of millions of unique TCR beta chains, approximately 12 million of which were shared by at least two donors. Raw reads were error-corrected and collapsed into unique sequences with a nearest-neighbor algorithm that merged closely related sequences to remove PCR and sequencing errors. CDR3 sequences were aligned to IMGT reference sequences to assign V, D and J gene segments. For a sequence to be retained, a match of at least six nucleotides to both a V gene segment and a J gene segment was required. Rearrangements were classified as productive when the CDR3 lacked stop codons and remained in frame with V and J, and all other rearrangements were classified as non-productive. CDR3 was defined by IMGT convention, running from the second conserved V-encoded cysteine to the conserved J-encoded phenylalanine. Sequences without an unambiguous match to a single V gene segment were excluded from the earlier analysis of a few hundred of the donors. In an earlier analysis of 450 to 700 of the donors, V segments were called functional above 56.7% productive rearrangements and were called segregating when the between-donor standard deviation exceeded 5%. A statistical classification framework was built to diagnose cytomegalovirus status from the catalog of TCR beta chain sequences. V and J gene assignment, in a later analysis, came from comparing TCR nucleotide sequences with IMGT/GENE-DB human TR gene sequences. A later analysis assigned CDR3 sequences and most-parsimonious VDJ recombination scenarios with the TCRdist pipeline. In a later analysis, each TCR beta chain was defined by its CDR3 amino acid sequence together with its V-gene family, and reads without a unique V-gene family were excluded. To address suspected cross-contamination and a sequencing artifact, a later analysis removed several hundred highly shared, low-generation-probability nucleotide sequences. For each public chain, a later analysis derived a clonal expansion index from normalized ranks of inferred template counts within each repertoire. In a later analysis, generation probabilities were computed using a VDJ recombination model fitted to out-of-frame rearrangements, and the results were checked against IGoR. Hypergeometric tests were used in a later analysis to score TCR-TCR, TCR-HLA and TCR-CMV co-occurrence, with a repertoire-size bias correction applied to the TCR pairs. To estimate false discovery rates, a later analysis permuted the HLA or CMV assignments 20 times. A later analysis grouped co-occurring TCRs with DBSCAN, adding TCRdist sequence similarity when clustering within HLA-allele-positive subsets. Repertoires with fewer than 30,000 or more than 120,000 public chains, plus five repertoires with anomalous nucleotide sharing, were excluded from co-occurrence clustering. TCRdb retrieved this table from immuneACCESS and kept in-frame rearrangements only. Not all clones are present; in checked studies, unresolved V genes account for under half, and no reason is known for the remainder. From that table come the V and J calls and clone size; the DNA was used to work out D and trimming. This sample has around 88,000 clones in its table, and over 65% of those were observed once. About 1.8% of the sample is taken by the ten largest.

The germline V gene specifies MDHEN as CDR1 and SYDVKM as CDR2. Here V drops 6 bases and J drops 4 bases, and the junction holds 6 bases not matched to any gene. The CDR3 sequence holds 15 residues, the cysteine and phenylalanine included. The read is trimmed to its CDR3 DNA, 45 bases read in frame from base 1. The cohort comprised under 700 healthy bone marrow donors. At the time of sampling, all cohort members were nominally healthy, though unrecorded immune exposures were likely present. The donor tested CMV seronegative and was one of the 352 seronegative cohort members. Every donor gave a peripheral blood sample, and the peripheral blood mononuclear cells from that sample were used for TCR beta sequencing. The Qiagen DNeasy Blood Extraction Kit was used to extract genomic DNA from the blood cell samples. Overall results and qualifications from the work: In vitro tests confirmed that a few of the cytomegalovirus-associated TCR beta chains recognize cytomegalovirus antigens. The authors suggested that the approach could potentially be extended to other disease states and immunological phenotypes. A total of fewer than 200 TCR beta chains were listed by the study as associated with cytomegalovirus. Most TCR sequences were observed very rarely across donors, whereas some public TCRs were present in many individuals. In a later analysis, several top co-occurrence clusters were reported to appear linked to parvovirus B19, influenza, CMV and Epstein-Barr virus. In an earlier analysis of some 540 of the donors, most TCR beta V segments appeared in productive rearrangements about 87% or about 30% of the time, broadly matching IMGT annotations. According to a later analysis, TCR association rates differed among HLA loci, with DRB1 alleles showing the most associated TCRs and HLA-C alleles showing the fewest. Because HLA typing was unavailable for some donors at each locus, only the typed subset was used in association tests. Only TCR beta chains were sequenced in this cohort, and the absence of alpha or paired-chain data limited detectable features. When HLA alleles, especially DR and DQ, strongly co-occurred, TCR associations were difficult to assign to individual alleles. The presence/absence analyses assumed that sequencing depth was roughly uniform across donors, and that assumption may not be true. In a later analysis, most CMV-associated TCR beta chains were found to appear HLA-restricted, with HLA associations seemingly driven largely by CMV exposure. In a later genetic analysis, a missense DCLRE1C variant was associated with V-gene and J-gene trimming of TCR beta chains, and the association was replicated in an independent cohort. Because the 87-base-pair reads could not distinguish some IMGT-functional V segments, including TRBV6-2 and TRBV6-3, those segments were excluded. For the cohort, immune exposure information was limited to CMV serostatus. Linkage disequilibrium might explain the correlated functional status among segregating V segments, but an unknown experimental factor could not be ruled out. Compared with equally common non-associated chains, HLA-associated TCR beta chains in a later analysis were more clonally expanded and had lower generation probabilities. A later analysis associated about 16,000 TCR beta sequences with specific HLA alleles at a false discovery rate of 0.05. A further reported finding was that TCR beta sequences accurately predicted the HLA-A and HLA-B alleles for most subjects in the first cohort. The sequencing pipeline was judged likely to have produced a cluster of highly shared sequence variants as a technical artifact. According to a later genetic analysis, donors in an Asian-associated ancestry cluster had fewer N-insertions in productive TCRs than the roughly 670-donor mean. Because counts were too low, approximately 15 rarely observed V segments, including chromosome 9 orphons, were excluded from the earlier analysis of 500 to 700 of the donors. The classifier was reported to diagnose cytomegalovirus status with high specificity and sensitivity in both the original cohort and the validation cohort.

Regarding this clone: Its antigen remains unidentified. Per-base quality was not reported, and no clone a single base away is much larger than it.

The sequence links TRBV28 to TRBJ2-7; 13 of the junction bases match TRBD2. The sequence was collected from a male donor in good health and CMV-seronegative. Sequencing was performed on PBMCs. The CDR3: CASRLGGLAGYEQYF. Read as DNA, the sequence is TGTGCCAGCAGGCTAGGGGGACTAGCGGGGTACGAGCAGTACTTC.